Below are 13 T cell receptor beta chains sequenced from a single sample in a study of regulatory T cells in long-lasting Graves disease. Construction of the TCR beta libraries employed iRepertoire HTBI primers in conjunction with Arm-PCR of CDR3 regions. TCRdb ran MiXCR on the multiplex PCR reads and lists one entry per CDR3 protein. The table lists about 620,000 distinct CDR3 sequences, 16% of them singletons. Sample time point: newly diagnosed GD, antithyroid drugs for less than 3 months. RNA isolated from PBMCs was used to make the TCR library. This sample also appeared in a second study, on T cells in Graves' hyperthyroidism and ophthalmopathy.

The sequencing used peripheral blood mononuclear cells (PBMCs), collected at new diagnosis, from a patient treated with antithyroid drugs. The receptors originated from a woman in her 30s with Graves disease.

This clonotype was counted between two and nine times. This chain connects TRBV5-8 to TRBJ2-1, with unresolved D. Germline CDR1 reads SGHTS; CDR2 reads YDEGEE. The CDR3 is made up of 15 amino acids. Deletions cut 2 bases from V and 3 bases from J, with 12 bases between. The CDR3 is CASSLSETGYNEQFF. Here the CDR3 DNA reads TGTGCCAGCAGCTTAAGTGAGACGGGCTACAATGAGCAGTTCTTC. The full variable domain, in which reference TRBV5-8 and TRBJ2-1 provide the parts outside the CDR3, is EAGVTQSPTHLIKTRGQQATLRCSPISGHTSVYWYQQALGLGLQFLLWYDEGEERNRGNFPPRFSGRQFPNYSSELNVNALELEDSALYLCASSLSETGYNEQFFGPGTRLTVL.

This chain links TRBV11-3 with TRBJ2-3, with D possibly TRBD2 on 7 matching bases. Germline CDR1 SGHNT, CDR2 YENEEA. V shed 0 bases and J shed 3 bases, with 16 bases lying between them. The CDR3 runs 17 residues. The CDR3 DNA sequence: TGTGCCAGCAGCTTAGATCTCTCCAGGGGAGGGACAGATACGCAGTATTTT. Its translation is CASSLDLSRGGTDTQYF. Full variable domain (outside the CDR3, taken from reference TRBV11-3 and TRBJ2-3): EAGVVQSPRYKIIEKKQPVAFWCNPISGHNTLYWYLQNLGQGPELLIRYENEEAVDDSQLPKDRFSAERLKGVDSTLKIQPAELGDSAVYLCASSLDLSRGGTDTQYFGPGTRLTVL.

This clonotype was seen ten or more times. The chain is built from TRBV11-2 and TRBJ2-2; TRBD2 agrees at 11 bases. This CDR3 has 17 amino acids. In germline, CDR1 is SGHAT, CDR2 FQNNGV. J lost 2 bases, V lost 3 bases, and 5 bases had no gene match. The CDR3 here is CASSFGLAGGNTGELFF. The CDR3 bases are TGTGCCAGCAGCTTTGGGCTAGCGGGAGGTAACACCGGGGAGCTGTTTTTT. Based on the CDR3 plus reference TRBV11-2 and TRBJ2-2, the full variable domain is EAGVAQSPRYKIIEKRQSVAFWCNPISGHATLYWYQQILGQGPKLLIQFQNNGVVDDSQLPKDRFSAERLKGVDSTLKIQPAKLEDSAVYLCASSFGLAGGNTGELFFGEGSRLTVL.

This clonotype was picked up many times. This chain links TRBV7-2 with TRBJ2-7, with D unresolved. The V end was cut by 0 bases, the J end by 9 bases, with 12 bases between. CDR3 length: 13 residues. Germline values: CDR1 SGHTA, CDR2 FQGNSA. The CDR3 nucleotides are TGTGCCAGCAGCTTAGCCCAGCCCTCCGGGCAGTACTTC. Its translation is CASSLAQPSGQYF. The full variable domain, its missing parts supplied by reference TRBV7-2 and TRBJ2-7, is GAGVSQSPSNKVTEKGKDVELRCDPISGHTALYWYRQSLGQGLEFLIYFQGNSAPDKSGLPSDRFSAERTGGSVSTLTIQRTQQEDSAVYLCASSLAQPSGQYFGPGTRLTVT.

The CDR3 spells CASSSLLEVQGASGYTF. CDR3 bases: TGTGCCAGCAGTTCCCTCCTAGAGGTACAGGGGGCGTCTGGCTACACCTTC. The V gene is TRBV12-3 or TRBV12-4, the J gene TRBJ1-2; 9 nucleotides agree with TRBD1. CDR3 length: 17 residues. V trimming: 4 bases; J trimming: 7 bases; junction bases outside the gene matches: 16.

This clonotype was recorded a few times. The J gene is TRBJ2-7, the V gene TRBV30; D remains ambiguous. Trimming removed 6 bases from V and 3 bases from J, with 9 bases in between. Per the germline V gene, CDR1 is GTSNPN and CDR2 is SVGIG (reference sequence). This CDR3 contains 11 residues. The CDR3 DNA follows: TGTGCCTGTTCTTGGGGCTACGAGCAGTACTTC. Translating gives CACSWGYEQYF. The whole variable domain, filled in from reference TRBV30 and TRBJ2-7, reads SQTIHQWPATLVQPVGSPLSLECTVEGTSNPNLYWYRQAAGRGLQLLFYSVGIGQISSEVPQNLSASRPQDRQFILSSKKLLLSDSGFYLCACSWGYEQYFGPGTRLTVT.

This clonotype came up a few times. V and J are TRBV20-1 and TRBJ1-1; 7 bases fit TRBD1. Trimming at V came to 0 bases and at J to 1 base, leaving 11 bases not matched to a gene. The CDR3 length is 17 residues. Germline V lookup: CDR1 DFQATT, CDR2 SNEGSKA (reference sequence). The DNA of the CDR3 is TGCAGTGCTAGAGATCCCAAAGCAGGGGGAGCGAACACTGAAGCTTTCTTT. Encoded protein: CSARDPKAGGANTEAFF.

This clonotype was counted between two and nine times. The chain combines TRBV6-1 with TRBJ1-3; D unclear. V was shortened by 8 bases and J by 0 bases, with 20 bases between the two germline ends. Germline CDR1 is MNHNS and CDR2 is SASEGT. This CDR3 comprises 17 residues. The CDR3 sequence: CASSRSERSFSGNTIYF. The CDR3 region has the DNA TGTGCCAGCTCAAGATCTGAACGGTCCTTCTCTGGAAACACCATATATTTT.

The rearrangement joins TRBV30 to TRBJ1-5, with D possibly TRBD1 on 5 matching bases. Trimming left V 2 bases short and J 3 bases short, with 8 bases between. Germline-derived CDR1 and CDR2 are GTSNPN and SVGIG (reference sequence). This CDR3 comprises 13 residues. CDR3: CAWSQDNNQPQHF. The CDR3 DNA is TGTGCCTGGAGTCAGGACAACAATCAGCCCCAGCATTTT.

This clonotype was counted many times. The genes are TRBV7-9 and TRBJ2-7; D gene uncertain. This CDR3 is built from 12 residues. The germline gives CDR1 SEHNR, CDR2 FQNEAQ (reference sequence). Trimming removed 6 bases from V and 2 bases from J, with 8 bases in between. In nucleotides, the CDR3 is TGTGCCAGCAGTTCTGTAACCTACGAGCAGTACTTC. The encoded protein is CASSSVTYEQYF.

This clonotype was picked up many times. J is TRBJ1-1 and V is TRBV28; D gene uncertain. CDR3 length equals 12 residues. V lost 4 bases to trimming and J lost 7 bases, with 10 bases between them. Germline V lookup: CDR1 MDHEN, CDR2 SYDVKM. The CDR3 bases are TGTGCCAGCAGTTACCCGACTTATGAAGCTTTCTTT. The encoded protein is CASSYPTYEAFF. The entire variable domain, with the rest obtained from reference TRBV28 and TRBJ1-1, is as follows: DVKVTQSSRYLVKRTGEKVFLECVQDMDHENMFWYRQDPGLGLRLIYFSYDVKMKEKGDIPEGYSVSREKKERFSLILESASTNQTSMYLCASSYPTYEAFFGQGTRLTVV.

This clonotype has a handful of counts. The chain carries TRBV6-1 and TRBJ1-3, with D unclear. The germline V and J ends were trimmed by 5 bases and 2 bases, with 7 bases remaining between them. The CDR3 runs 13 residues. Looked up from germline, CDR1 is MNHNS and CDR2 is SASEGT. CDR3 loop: CASSLRPGNTIYF. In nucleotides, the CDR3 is TGTGCCAGCAGTCTCAGACCTGGAAACACCATATATTTT.

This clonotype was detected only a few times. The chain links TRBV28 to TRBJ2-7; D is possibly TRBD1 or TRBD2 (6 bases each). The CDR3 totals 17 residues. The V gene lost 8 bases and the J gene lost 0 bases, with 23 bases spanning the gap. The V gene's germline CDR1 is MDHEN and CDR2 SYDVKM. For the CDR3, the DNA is TGTGCCAGCTTCCAACCCCCCTTCGGGGGCCGCTCCTACGAGCAGTACTTC. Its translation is CASFQPPFGGRSYEQYF.